This record looks at one TCR beta chain sequence and its context. This entry is derived from a study of T-cell memory formation after mild COVID-19. Per germline, CDR1 SEHNR and CDR2 FQNEAQ (reference sequence). The CDR3 runs 15 residues. Germline trimming cut 1 base from V and 2 bases from J; bases unmatched to any gene: 3. TCRdb independently ran MiXCR on the 5' RACE reads; one entry per CDR3 protein. The profile shows about 270,000 distinct CDR3 sequences, 15% to 17% of them singletons. The chain combines TRBV7-9 with TRBJ2-3; 7 bases are a match to TRBD2. Sequencing used PBMCs or a T cell subset sorted from them (not recorded which). The TCR comes from an adult woman who had mild COVID-19 (a few samples of this study predate the infection). Cell type and time point are not known. In nucleotides, the CDR3 is TGTGCCAGCAGCTTAGGGGGGAGGGTCACAGATACGCAGTATTTT. Residues: CASSLGGRVTDTQYF.